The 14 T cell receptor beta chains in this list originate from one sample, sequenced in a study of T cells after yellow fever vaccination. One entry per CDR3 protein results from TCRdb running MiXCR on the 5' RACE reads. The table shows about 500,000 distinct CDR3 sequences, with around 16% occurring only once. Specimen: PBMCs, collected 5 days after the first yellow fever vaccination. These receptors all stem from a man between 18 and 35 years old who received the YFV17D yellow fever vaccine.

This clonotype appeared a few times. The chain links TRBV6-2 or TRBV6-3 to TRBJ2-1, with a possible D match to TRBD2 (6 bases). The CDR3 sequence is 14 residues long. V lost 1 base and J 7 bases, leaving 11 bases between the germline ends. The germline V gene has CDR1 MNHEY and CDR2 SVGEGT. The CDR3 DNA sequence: TGTGCCAGCAGTTACTTCGGGGGATGGAATGAGCAGTTCTTC. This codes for CASSYFGGWNEQFF.

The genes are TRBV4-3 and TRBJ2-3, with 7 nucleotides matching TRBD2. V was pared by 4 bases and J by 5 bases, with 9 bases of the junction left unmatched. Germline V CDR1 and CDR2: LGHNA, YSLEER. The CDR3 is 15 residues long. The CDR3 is CASSPFVAGEDTQYF. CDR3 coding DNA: TGCGCCAGCAGCCCTTTCGTGGCGGGGGAAGATACGCAGTATTTT.

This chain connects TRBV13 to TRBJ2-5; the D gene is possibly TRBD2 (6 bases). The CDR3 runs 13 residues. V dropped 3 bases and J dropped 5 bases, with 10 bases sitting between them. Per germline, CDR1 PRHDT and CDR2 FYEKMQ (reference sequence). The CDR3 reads CASSLGTVETQYF. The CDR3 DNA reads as TGTGCCAGCAGCTTGGGGACTGTCGAGACCCAGTACTTC.

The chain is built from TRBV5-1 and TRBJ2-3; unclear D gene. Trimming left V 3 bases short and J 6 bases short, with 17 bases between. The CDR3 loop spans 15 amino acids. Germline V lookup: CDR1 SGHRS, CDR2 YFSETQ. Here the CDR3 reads CASSSGPAHLDTQYF. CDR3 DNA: TGCGCCAGCAGCTCCGGGCCAGCCCACCTCGATACGCAGTATTTT.

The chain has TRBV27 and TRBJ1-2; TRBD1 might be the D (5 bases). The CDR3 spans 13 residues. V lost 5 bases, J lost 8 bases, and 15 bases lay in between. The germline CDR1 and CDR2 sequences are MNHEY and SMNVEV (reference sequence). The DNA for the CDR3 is TGTGCCAGCAGTCCTACGGGACGGAGGGGCTACACCTTC. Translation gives CASSPTGRRGYTF.

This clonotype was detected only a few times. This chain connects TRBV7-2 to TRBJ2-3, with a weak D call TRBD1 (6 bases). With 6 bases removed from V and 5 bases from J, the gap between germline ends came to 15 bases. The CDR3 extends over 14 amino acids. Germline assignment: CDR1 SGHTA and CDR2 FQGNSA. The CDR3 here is CASRSYTGLDTQYF. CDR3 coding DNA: TGTGCCAGCAGGTCTTATACAGGGCTAGATACGCAGTATTTT.

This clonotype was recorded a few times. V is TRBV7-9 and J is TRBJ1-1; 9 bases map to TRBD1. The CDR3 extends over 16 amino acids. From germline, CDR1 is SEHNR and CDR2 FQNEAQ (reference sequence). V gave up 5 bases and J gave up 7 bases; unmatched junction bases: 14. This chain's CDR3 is CASSLSDRGAGSEAFF. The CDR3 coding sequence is TGTGCCAGCAGCCTATCCGACAGGGGGGCTGGGAGTGAAGCTTTCTTT.

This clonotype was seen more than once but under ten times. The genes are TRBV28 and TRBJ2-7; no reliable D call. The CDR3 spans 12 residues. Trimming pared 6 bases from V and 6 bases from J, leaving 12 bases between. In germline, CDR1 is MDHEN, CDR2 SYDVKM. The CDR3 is CASSLFHGEQYV. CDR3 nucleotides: TGTGCCAGCAGCCTCTTCCACGGCGAGCAGTACGTC.

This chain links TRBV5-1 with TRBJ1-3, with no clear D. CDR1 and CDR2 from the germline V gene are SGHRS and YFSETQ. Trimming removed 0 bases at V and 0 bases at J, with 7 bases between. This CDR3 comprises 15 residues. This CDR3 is CASSLGSDSGNTIYF. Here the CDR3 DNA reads TGCGCCAGCAGCTTGGGTTCGGACTCTGGAAACACCATATATTTT.

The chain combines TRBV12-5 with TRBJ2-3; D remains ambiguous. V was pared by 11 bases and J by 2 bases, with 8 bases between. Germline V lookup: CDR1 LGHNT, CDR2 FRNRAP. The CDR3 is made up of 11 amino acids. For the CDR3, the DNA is TGTGCTGGTGAATACACAGATACGCAGTATTTT. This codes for CAGEYTDTQYF. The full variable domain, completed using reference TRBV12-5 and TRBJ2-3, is DARVTQTPRHKVTEMGQEVTMRCQPILGHNTVFWYRQTMMQGLELLAYFRNRAPLDDSGMPKDRFSAEMPDATLATLKIQPSEPRDSAVYFCAGEYTDTQYFGPGTRLTVL.

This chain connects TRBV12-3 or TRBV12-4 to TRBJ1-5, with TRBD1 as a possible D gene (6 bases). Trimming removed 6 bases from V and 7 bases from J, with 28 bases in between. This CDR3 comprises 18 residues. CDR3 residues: CASSANRARDPSDQPQHF. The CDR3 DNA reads TGTGCCAGCAGCGCTAACAGGGCCCGGGACCCGTCCGACCAGCCCCAGCATTTT.

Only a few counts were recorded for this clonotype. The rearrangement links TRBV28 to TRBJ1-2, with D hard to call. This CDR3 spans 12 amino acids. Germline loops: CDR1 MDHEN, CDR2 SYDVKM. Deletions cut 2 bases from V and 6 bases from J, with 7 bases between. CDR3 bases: TGTGCCAGCAGTTTACTCTGGCATGGCTACACCTTC. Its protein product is CASSLLWHGYTF.

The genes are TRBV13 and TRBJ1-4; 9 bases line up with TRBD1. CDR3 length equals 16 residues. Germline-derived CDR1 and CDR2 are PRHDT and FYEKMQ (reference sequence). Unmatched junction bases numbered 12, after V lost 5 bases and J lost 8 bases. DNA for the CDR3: TGTGCCAGCAGCATACAGGGGGCGAGGCCCCAGGAAAAACTGTTTTTT. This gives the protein CASSIQGARPQEKLFF.

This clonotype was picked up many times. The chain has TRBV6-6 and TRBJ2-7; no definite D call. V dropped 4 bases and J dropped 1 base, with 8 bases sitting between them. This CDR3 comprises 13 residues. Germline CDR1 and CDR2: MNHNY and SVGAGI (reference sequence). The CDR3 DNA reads TGTGCCAGCAGTTCGGCCGATTCCTACGAGCAGTACGTC. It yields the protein CASSSADSYEQYV.